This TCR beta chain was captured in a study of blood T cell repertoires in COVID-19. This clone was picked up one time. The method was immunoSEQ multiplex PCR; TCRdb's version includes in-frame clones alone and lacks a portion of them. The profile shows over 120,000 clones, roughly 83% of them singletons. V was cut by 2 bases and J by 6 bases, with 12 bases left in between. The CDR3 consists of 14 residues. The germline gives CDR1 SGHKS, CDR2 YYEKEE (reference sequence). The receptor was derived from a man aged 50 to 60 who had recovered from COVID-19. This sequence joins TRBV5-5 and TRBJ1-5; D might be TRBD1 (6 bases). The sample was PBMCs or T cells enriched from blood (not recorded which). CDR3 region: CASSFLGAGQPQHF. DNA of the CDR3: TGTGCCAGCAGCTTTCTGGGGGCGGGTCAGCCCCAGCATTTT.